Below, 22 T cell receptor beta chains from the same sample are listed, as sequenced in a study of early T cells in non-severe SARS-CoV-2 infection. TCRdb ran MiXCR on the 5' RACE reads and lists one entry per CDR3 protein. The top ten hold roughly 7.8% of the sample, which has roughly 80,000 distinct CDR3 sequences, over 5% seen once. Sequencing input: whole blood. These TCRs come from an adult who was a healthcare worker with PCR-confirmed SARS-CoV-2 infection or an uninfected control (not recorded which).

This clonotype came up a few times. V is TRBV4-2 and J is TRBJ2-2; TRBD2 agrees at 12 bases. With 4 bases clipped from V and 6 bases from J, the junction kept 3 bases outside the gene matches. CDR1 and CDR2 (germline): LGHNA, YNFKEQ. The CDR3 is 15 amino acids. CDR3 DNA sequence: TGTGCCAGCAGCCCTAGACTAGCGGGAGCCGGGGAGCTGTTTTTT. Its translation: CASSPRLAGAGELFF.

This clonotype occurred a few times. The chain joins TRBV5-1 to TRBJ2-7, with TRBD1 matching 10 bases. The CDR3 length is 16 residues. Germline V lookup: CDR1 SGHRS, CDR2 YFSETQ. J lost 2 bases, V lost 3 bases, and 8 bases had no gene match. CDR3 region: CASSSTPGQGTYEQYF. The CDR3, as DNA: TGCGCCAGCAGCTCCACCCCGGGACAGGGGACCTACGAGCAGTACTTC.

The V call is TRBV2, the J call TRBJ2-7; D may be TRBD1 or TRBD2 (5 bases each). The CDR3 covers 16 residues. Trimming removed 5 bases at V and 0 bases at J, with 17 bases between. Germline V gene lookup returns CDR1 SNHLY and CDR2 FYNNEI. In DNA, the CDR3 is TGTGCCAGCAGTACAATCGGGGCTAAGAGCTCCTACGAGCAGTACTTC. It yields the protein CASSTIGAKSSYEQYF.

Only a few counts were recorded for this clonotype. The genes are TRBV7-2 and TRBJ2-3; D is possibly TRBD1 or TRBD2 (5 bases each). From germline, CDR1 is SGHTA and CDR2 FQGNSA. Deletions cut 1 base from V and 7 bases from J, with 9 bases between. The CDR3 length is 13 residues. The CDR3, as DNA: TGTGCCAGCAGCTTAGAAGGGACCTATACGCAGTATTTT. Translated: CASSLEGTYTQYF. Full variable domain (remainder filled in from reference TRBV7-2 and TRBJ2-3): GAGVSQSPSNKVTEKGKDVELRCDPISGHTALYWYRQSLGQGLEFLIYFQGNSAPDKSGLPSDRFSAERTGGSVSTLTIQRTQQEDSAVYLCASSLEGTYTQYFGPGTRLTVL.

In nucleotides, the CDR3 is TGTGCCAGCAGCCAATTAAACACCGGGGAGCTGTTTTTT. This encodes CASSQLNTGELFF. The genes are TRBV14 and TRBJ2-2; D gene uncertain. The V and J ends lost 2 bases and 2 bases respectively, with 3 bases between them. This CDR3 is built from 13 residues. Germline CDR1 and CDR2: SGHDN and FVKESK.

This clonotype was seen ten or more times. The chain carries TRBV20-1 and TRBJ2-5; 11 positions agree with TRBD2. This CDR3 spans 14 amino acids. Looked up from germline, CDR1 is DFQATT and CDR2 is SNEGSKA (reference sequence). Trimming at V came to 2 bases and at J to 5 bases, leaving 4 bases not matched to a gene. CDR3 in DNA: TGCAGTGCTAGACGGCTAGCGGGAGGTGAGACCCAGTACTTC. Translating gives CSARRLAGGETQYF.

This clonotype was seen ten or more times. The gene calls are TRBV25-1 and TRBJ1-2; 7 nucleotides match TRBD1. The CDR3 has 14 amino acids. Trimming at V came to 4 bases and at J to 3 bases, leaving 5 bases not matched to a gene. Germline CDR1 is MGHDK and CDR2 is SYGVNS. Written as DNA, the CDR3 is TGTGCCAGCAGTGGTACAGGGGTGGACTATGGCTACACCTTC. Translated, it gives CASSGTGVDYGYTF.

On this clonotype: This is likely a read error, given that the CDR3 carries no conserved phenylalanine or tryptophan at its end. The rearrangement uses TRBV9 and TRBJ2-3, with D tentatively TRBD1 (6 bases). The CDR3 has 13 residues. The V gene lost 4 bases and the J gene lost 3 bases, with 9 bases spanning the gap. Germline V lookup: CDR1 SGDLS, CDR2 YYNGEE. As DNA, the CDR3 is TGTGCCAGCAGCACCACAGGGACAGATACGCAGTATTTA. Its translation: CASSTTGTDTQYL.

The chain couples TRBV6-2 or TRBV6-3 to TRBJ2-5; TRBD1 matches at 8 bases. Germline assignment: CDR1 MNHEY and CDR2 SVGEGT. CDR3 length: 14 residues. V shed 4 bases, J shed 7 bases, and the junction held 8 bases outside the gene matches. CDR3 sequence: CASSSTGGGATQYF. The CDR3 bases are TGTGCCAGCAGTTCCACAGGGGGAGGTGCGACCCAGTACTTC.

This clonotype has only a few counts. The CDR3 protein is CASSEALGQSPYEQYF. CDR3 bases: TGTGCCAGCAGTGAAGCTTTGGGACAGTCCCCCTACGAGCAGTACTTC. The V gene is TRBV2, the J gene TRBJ2-7; TRBD1 matches at 7 bases. V shed 0 bases, J shed 2 bases, and the junction held 7 bases outside the gene matches. The CDR3 totals 16 residues. Germline V gene sequence: CDR1 SNHLY, CDR2 FYNNEI.

In its sample, this clonotype was seen many times. The chain joins TRBV5-5 to TRBJ1-5; maybe TRBD1 (6 bases). Per the germline V gene, CDR1 is SGHKS and CDR2 is YYEKEE (reference sequence). This CDR3 comprises 14 residues. The germline V and J ends were trimmed by 4 bases and 5 bases, with 13 bases remaining between them. The CDR3 here is CASSVTGTHQPQHF. The DNA for the CDR3 is TGTGCCAGCAGCGTAACCGGGACACATCAGCCCCAGCATTTT.

The table lists this clonotype with a few counts. The V call is TRBV7-9, the J call TRBJ1-4, with D possibly being TRBD1 (5 bases). There are 15 residues in the CDR3. V lost 0 bases to trimming and J lost 5 bases, with 10 bases between them. Germline CDR1 and CDR2: SEHNR and FQNEAQ (reference sequence). CDR3 sequence (DNA): TGTGCCAGCAGCTTAGCTTGGGACCTCAATGAAAAACTGTTTTTT. It specifies CASSLAWDLNEKLFF.

This clonotype has at least ten counts. The CDR3 loop reads CASSFSGSANVLTF. CDR3 sequence (DNA): TGTGCCAGCAGTTTCTCTGGATCGGCCAACGTCCTGACTTTC. The chain carries TRBV12-3 or TRBV12-4 and TRBJ2-6; D gene ambiguous. V was cut by 3 bases and J by 6 bases, with 9 bases left in between. CDR3 length equals 14 residues.

This clonotype was counted only a few times. The rearrangement joins TRBV14 to TRBJ1-2; a weak D match, TRBD1 (5 bases). Germline V gene data show CDR1 as SGHDN and CDR2 as FVKESK. This CDR3 has 16 residues. Deletions cut 4 bases from V and 3 bases from J, with 18 bases between. This CDR3 reads CASSPLPGQGDYGYTF. DNA of the CDR3: TGTGCCAGCAGCCCCCTCCCGGGGCAGGGAGACTATGGCTACACCTTC.

This clonotype has a count of ten or more. CDR3 coding DNA: TGTGCCAGCTCACCGTTTTCCGGGACAGGACAAGAGACCCAGTACTTC. Its translation: CASSPFSGTGQETQYF. The genes are TRBV18 and TRBJ2-5; 8 bases are a match to TRBD1. This CDR3 is 16 amino acids long. Trimming at V came to 3 bases and at J to 2 bases, leaving 8 bases not matched to a gene. CDR1 is KGHSH, CDR2 LQKENI, per germline.

This clonotype came up a few times. The V call is TRBV4-1, the J call TRBJ1-1, with a possible D match to TRBD1 (6 bases). Trimming removed 4 bases at V and 4 bases at J, with 19 bases between. This CDR3 region has 16 residues. From germline, CDR1 is MGHRA and CDR2 YSYEKL. In DNA form, the CDR3 reads TGCGCCAGCAGCCTGAGCATTGTACAGGGAACCACTGAAGCTTTCTTT. This translates into CASSLSIVQGTTEAFF.

This clonotype was seen ten or more times. The chain has TRBV20-1 and TRBJ1-1; perhaps TRBD1 as D (6 bases). Germline lookup yields CDR1 DFQATT and CDR2 SNEGSKA (reference sequence). The CDR3 is 13 amino acids. V lost 3 bases to trimming and J lost 3 bases, with 11 bases between them. CDR3 amino acids: CSASRDTYTEAFF. The CDR3 DNA follows: TGCAGTGCTAGTAGGGACACCTACACTGAAGCTTTCTTT.

This chain links TRBV5-1 with TRBJ2-7; 9 nucleotides agree with TRBD2. The CDR3 has 14 residues. CDR1 and CDR2 from the germline V gene are SGHRS and YFSETQ. The J segment lost 9 bases and the V segment lost 4 bases, leaving 11 bases of the junction unmatched. The CDR3: CASSLLAGSRVQYF. The CDR3 region has the DNA TGCGCCAGCAGCCTGCTAGCGGGGTCGAGGGTGCAGTACTTC. Supplemented by reference TRBV5-1 and TRBJ2-7, the full variable domain reads KAGVTQTPRYLIKTRGQQVTLSCSPISGHRSVSWYQQTPGQGLQFLFEYFSETQRNKGNFPGRFSGRQFSNSRSEMNVSTLELGDSALYLCASSLLAGSRVQYFGPGTRLTVT.

The gene calls are TRBV7-9 and TRBJ1-1; the D gene is possibly TRBD1 (6 bases). CDR3 length equals 14 residues. V lost 5 bases and J 1 base, leaving 11 bases between the germline ends. Germline CDR1 reads SEHNR; CDR2 reads FQNEAQ (reference sequence). For the CDR3, the DNA is TGTGCCAGCAGCGGAGAGACAGGGAACACTGAAGCTTTCTTT. Protein: CASSGETGNTEAFF.

This clonotype was counted a few times. The chain has TRBV30 and TRBJ1-2, with D tentatively TRBD1 (5 bases). Between the trimmed V and J ends, which lost 3 bases and 2 bases, there was a span of 13 bases. This CDR3 is built from 14 residues. Germline-derived CDR1 and CDR2 are GTSNPN and SVGIG (reference sequence). DNA of the CDR3: TGTGCCTGGAGGGACTTCAGGGACAACTATGGCTACACCTTC. Its protein is CAWRDFRDNYGYTF.

This clonotype was detected a few times. The rearrangement uses TRBV2 and TRBJ1-1; maybe TRBD1 (6 bases). CDR1 SNHLY and CDR2 FYNNEI come from the germline V gene. V shed 4 bases and J shed 5 bases, with 11 bases lying between them. The CDR3 totals 13 residues. Here the CDR3 reads CASSVRQGTEAFF. The DNA for the CDR3 is TGTGCCAGCAGTGTGAGGCAGGGGACTGAAGCTTTCTTT.

The genes are TRBV7-2 and TRBJ2-5; D is uncertain. The CDR3 loop spans 14 amino acids. The V gene's germline CDR1 is SGHTA and CDR2 FQGNSA. Trimming cost V 1 base and J 1 base, with 7 bases left between them. DNA for the CDR3: TGTGCCAGCAGCTTAGGATACAGCCAAGAGACCCAGTACTTC. Translated, it gives CASSLGYSQETQYF.